Shown below are 26 T cell receptor beta chains from a single sample sequenced in a study of identical twins. TCRdb ran MiXCR on the 5' RACE reads and lists one entry per CDR3 protein. Of hundreds of thousands of distinct CDR3 sequences in the sample, roughly 20% were seen once. This same sample was also part of a study on T cells expressing NK-cell markers.

The sequenced sample consisted of PBMCs. Receptors were obtained from a woman aged 18-29 years in good health.

The chain carries TRBV6-2 or TRBV6-3 and TRBJ2-1; maybe TRBD2 (6 bases). V lost 6 bases, J lost 3 bases, and 24 bases lay in between. This CDR3 has 18 amino acids. Germline CDR1 and CDR2: MNHEY and SVGEGT. This CDR3 is CASRTPKGRLDVYNEQFF. CDR3 nucleotide sequence: TGTGCCAGCAGAACCCCAAAGGGAAGACTAGACGTCTACAATGAGCAGTTCTTC.

This chain links TRBV6-6 with TRBJ2-7; no reliable D call. The germline gives CDR1 MNHNY, CDR2 SVGAGI (reference sequence). The CDR3 runs to 13 residues. Trimming removed 7 bases at V and 3 bases at J, with 13 bases between. This chain's CDR3 is CASKGSYYYEQYF. The CDR3 DNA reads TGTGCCAGCAAGGGCAGCTATTACTACGAGCAGTACTTC.

This clonotype has a handful of counts. The chain couples TRBV9 to TRBJ1-5; a possible D gene is TRBD1 (5 bases). The length of the CDR3 is 14 residues. The germline V and J ends were trimmed by 3 bases and 7 bases, with 14 bases remaining between them. Germline lookup yields CDR1 SGDLS and CDR2 YYNGEE. In nucleotides, the CDR3 is TGTGCCAGCAGCGCGGGGGGAGGAGTCCAGCCCCAGCATTTT. Amino acids: CASSAGGGVQPQHF. The entire variable domain, with the rest obtained from reference TRBV9 and TRBJ1-5, is as follows: DSGVTQTPKHLITATGQRVTLRCSPRSGDLSVYWYQQSLDQGLQFLIQYYNGEERAKGNILERFSAQQFPDLHSELNLSSLELGDSALYFCASSAGGGVQPQHFGDGTRLSIL.

This chain connects TRBV12-3 or TRBV12-4 to TRBJ1-5, with a weak D call TRBD1 (5 bases). The CDR3 totals 15 residues. V was shortened by 8 bases and J by 5 bases, with 19 bases between the two germline ends. CDR3 DNA sequence: TGTGCCAGCCAAAGGTCCGGGGGAGGGGATCAGCCCCAGCATTTT. Encoded protein: CASQRSGGGDQPQHF.

The V call is TRBV7-9, the J call TRBJ1-3, with D hard to call. Germline assignment: CDR1 SEHNR and CDR2 FQNEAQ (reference sequence). There are 15 residues in the CDR3. Between the trimmed V and J ends, which lost 6 bases and 3 bases, there was a span of 15 bases. The CDR3 reads CASSSDPLNGNTIYF. The CDR3 DNA reads as TGTGCCAGCAGTTCGGACCCTCTAAATGGAAACACCATATATTTT.

CDR3 sequence: CASSPGGLYSYNEQFF. CDR3 nucleotides: TGCGCCAGCAGCCCGGGTGGCCTCTACTCCTACAATGAGCAGTTCTTC. This sequence joins TRBV5-1 and TRBJ2-1; no clear D. Germline V gene sequence: CDR1 SGHRS, CDR2 YFSETQ. V gave up 4 bases and J gave up 0 bases, with 14 bases separating them. The CDR3 is made up of 16 amino acids. Looking up the rest from reference TRBV5-1 and TRBJ2-1 gives the full variable domain: KAGVTQTPRYLIKTRGQQVTLSCSPISGHRSVSWYQQTPGQGLQFLFEYFSETQRNKGNFPGRFSGRQFSNSRSEMNVSTLELGDSALYLCASSPGGLYSYNEQFFGPGTRLTVL.

This clonotype came up a few times. CDR3 sequence reads: CASSFRTRAPEQYF. In DNA, the CDR3 is TGTGCCAGCAGTTTCCGGACCCGGGCTCCTGAGCAGTACTTC. The rearrangement joins TRBV28 to TRBJ2-7; D uncertain. The CDR3 covers 14 residues. Germline CDR1 and CDR2: MDHEN and SYDVKM. With 3 bases removed from V and 7 bases from J, the gap between germline ends came to 16 bases. Filled out from reference TRBV28 and TRBJ2-7, the complete variable domain reads DVKVTQSSRYLVKRTGEKVFLECVQDMDHENMFWYRQDPGLGLRLIYFSYDVKMKEKGDIPEGYSVSREKKERFSLILESASTNQTSMYLCASSFRTRAPEQYFGPGTRLTVT.

This clonotype was observed a handful of times. This chain links TRBV7-8 with TRBJ2-7; TRBD1 matches at 9 bases. Looked up from germline, CDR1 is SGHVS and CDR2 is FQNEAQ. V gave up 6 bases and J gave up 6 bases; unmatched junction bases: 12. The CDR3 runs 15 residues. The CDR3 sequence is CASRKHGTGTSEQYF. CDR3 coding DNA: TGTGCCAGCAGGAAACACGGGACAGGGACCTCCGAGCAGTACTTC.

This chain connects TRBV6-1 to TRBJ2-3, with D perhaps TRBD2 (5 bases). Between the trimmed V and J ends, which lost 6 bases and 2 bases, there was a span of 21 bases. Germline CDR1 is MNHNS and CDR2 is SASEGT. The CDR3 contains 17 residues. The CDR3 sequence is CASRGLLGLPLTDTQYF. The CDR3 coding sequence is TGTGCCAGCAGGGGATTACTAGGTCTCCCTCTCACAGATACGCAGTATTTT.

This clonotype was counted at least ten times. This chain connects TRBV20-1 to TRBJ2-1; TRBD1 agrees at 8 bases. The CDR3 is made up of 15 amino acids. V was pared by 5 bases and J by 3 bases, with 9 bases of the junction left unmatched. Germline V CDR1 and CDR2: DFQATT, SNEGSKA (reference sequence). CDR3 DNA: TGCAGTGCTTACAGCAGGGGGCTGGGCTACAATGAGCAGTTCTTC. Its translation is CSAYSRGLGYNEQFF.

The V gene is TRBV6-5, the J gene TRBJ2-2; 11 bases align to TRBD2. Germline CDR1 and CDR2: MNHEY and SVGAGI. The CDR3 covers 18 residues. V trimming: 6 bases; J trimming: 1 base; junction bases outside the gene matches: 10. DNA of the CDR3: TGTGCCAGCAGCTACGAACCTCTAGCGGGGGGGAACACCGGGGAGCTGTTTTTT. Amino acids: CASSYEPLAGGNTGELFF.

The chain has TRBV12-3 or TRBV12-4 and TRBJ2-1; 9 bases are shared with TRBD2. The CDR3 has 18 residues. J was trimmed by 8 bases and V by 7 bases; bases with no gene match: 21. CDR3 sequence: CASTPPGREGQMSDEQFF. In nucleotides, the CDR3 is TGTGCCAGCACGCCCCCCGGGCGGGAGGGCCAGATGAGCGATGAGCAGTTCTTC.

The chain couples TRBV2 to TRBJ2-7, with 11 bases aligning to TRBD2. The CDR3 sequence is 15 residues long. The germline V gene has CDR1 SNHLY and CDR2 FYNNEI. Unmatched junction bases numbered 8, after V lost 4 bases and J lost 6 bases. The CDR3 loop reads CASSGLAGGPSEQYF. In DNA form, the CDR3 reads TGTGCCAGCAGTGGTTTAGCGGGGGGGCCTAGCGAGCAGTACTTC.

This clonotype was detected only a few times. V and J are TRBV6-2 or TRBV6-3 and TRBJ2-7; no reliable D call. Trimming shortened V by 10 bases and J by 3 bases, and 10 bases separated the two germline ends. The CDR3 extends over 11 amino acids. Germline CDR1 MNHEY, CDR2 SVGEGT. The CDR3 coding sequence is TGTGCCACCGATGACATCTACGAGCAGTACTTC. Translating it yields CATDDIYEQYF.

The chain uses TRBV4-2 and TRBJ1-6, with 8 bases matching TRBD1. The CDR3 covers 16 residues. Germline V gene data show CDR1 as LGHNA and CDR2 as YNFKEQ. With 0 bases clipped from V and 7 bases from J, the junction kept 5 bases outside the gene matches. For the CDR3, the DNA is TGTGCCAGCAGCCAAGAGGGGACAGGTACGAATTCACCCCTCCACTTT. Residues: CASSQEGTGTNSPLHF.

This clonotype was seen a few times. DNA for the CDR3: TGTGCCTGGAGTGTCGGGCTACCTGGGGCCAACGTCCTGACTTTC. Its protein is CAWSVGLPGANVLTF. The V call is TRBV30, the J call TRBJ2-6, with D unresolved. Germline CDR1 GTSNPN, CDR2 SVGIG (reference sequence). The CDR3 length is 15 residues. Between the trimmed V and J ends, which lost 0 bases and 2 bases, there was a span of 8 bases.

This clonotype was seen only a few times. The CDR3 DNA reads as TGTGCCAGCAGCCCTCGGACAGGGGTCAGCATTCAGTACTTC. Protein: CASSPRTGVSIQYF. The chain employs TRBV7-6 and TRBJ2-4, with 9 bases that match TRBD1. With 5 bases clipped from V and 9 bases from J, the junction kept 8 bases outside the gene matches. Germline V lookup: CDR1 SGHVS, CDR2 FNYEAQ. CDR3 length: 14 amino acids.

J is TRBJ2-1 and V is TRBV5-1, with no clear D. CDR3 length equals 11 residues. Trimming cost V 6 bases and J 8 bases, with 9 bases left between them. In germline, CDR1 is SGHRS, CDR2 YFSETQ. DNA of the CDR3: TGCGCCAGCATAGGGATGGATGAGCAGTTCTTC. As protein: CASIGMDEQFF.

The sample holds a few counts of this clonotype. CDR3 bases: TGCAGTGCTAGCAAATCTAATAATGAGCAGTTCTTC. It translates to CSASKSNNEQFF. J is TRBJ2-1 and V is TRBV20-1; D remains unclear. The germline V gene encodes CDR1 DFQATT and CDR2 SNEGSKA (reference sequence). Trimming removed 3 bases at V and 7 bases at J, with 10 bases between. This CDR3 is 12 amino acids long.

In its sample, this clonotype was seen a few times. This chain joins TRBV13 and TRBJ2-1, with D possibly TRBD2 on 7 matching bases. The germline V gene encodes CDR1 PRHDT and CDR2 FYEKMQ (reference sequence). V dropped 2 bases and J dropped 8 bases, with 16 bases sitting between them. The CDR3 loop spans 15 amino acids. The CDR3 nucleotides read TGTGCCAGCAGCTTAACGGGGGGCCCTATCGATGAGCAGTTCTTC. It codes for CASSLTGGPIDEQFF.

Only a few counts were recorded for this clonotype. The CDR3 bases are TGCGCCAGCAGCTTGGGACAGGTCCCTGAAGCTTTCTTT. Protein: CASSLGQVPEAFF. The chain uses TRBV5-1 and TRBJ1-1; the D gene is possibly TRBD1 (6 bases). The CDR3 runs 13 residues. In germline, CDR1 is SGHRS, CDR2 YFSETQ. V was shortened by 0 bases and J by 6 bases, with 9 bases between the two germline ends.

This clonotype was observed many times. The chain is built from TRBV20-1 and TRBJ2-3; D is tentatively TRBD1 or TRBD2 (5 bases each). The CDR3 covers 13 residues. Trimming left V 6 bases short and J 2 bases short, with 12 bases between. Germline values: CDR1 DFQATT, CDR2 SNEGSKA (reference sequence). CDR3 DNA: TGCAGTGCCCCGGGACGGTTCACAGATACGCAGTATTTT. Protein sequence: CSAPGRFTDTQYF.

The DNA of the CDR3 is TGCAGTGCCCATCAGCGGGAGAGCGATGAGCAGTTCTTC. Encoded protein: CSAHQRESDEQFF. The chain uses TRBV20-1 and TRBJ2-1, with 8 bases lining up with TRBD2. This CDR3 comprises 13 residues. V lost 6 bases and J lost 8; bases outside the gene matches: 9. Germline-derived CDR1 and CDR2 are DFQATT and SNEGSKA (reference sequence).

This clonotype was seen only a few times. V gene TRBV7-9 combines with J gene TRBJ2-1; D call uncertain. V lost 0 bases and J 6 bases, leaving 9 bases between the germline ends. This CDR3 is built from 14 residues. Germline CDR1 reads SEHNR; CDR2 reads FQNEAQ (reference sequence). CDR3 in amino acids: CASSLAVVRNEQFF. The CDR3 DNA follows: TGTGCCAGCAGCTTAGCGGTAGTCCGCAATGAGCAGTTCTTC.

The chain combines TRBV20-1 with TRBJ2-1; D possibly corresponds to TRBD2 (5 bases). The CDR3 runs 12 residues. CDR1 is DFQATT and CDR2 is SNEGSKA in the germline V gene (reference sequence). Trimming took off 6 bases at V and 10 bases at J, with 16 bases between the two ends. CDR3 nucleotide sequence: TGCAGTGCAGTCGTGAGGGTAGGGGAGCAGTTCTTC. Its protein is CSAVVRVGEQFF.

This clonotype was recorded many times. V is TRBV20-1 and J is TRBJ2-1; TRBD2 aligns across 7 bases. Germline V gene data show CDR1 as DFQATT and CDR2 as SNEGSKA (reference sequence). V gave up 5 bases and J gave up 6 bases; unmatched junction bases: 10. The CDR3 length is 14 residues. The CDR3 region is CSAAAGAFPNEQFF. The CDR3 coding sequence is TGCAGTGCTGCTGCGGGAGCATTCCCCAATGAGCAGTTCTTC.